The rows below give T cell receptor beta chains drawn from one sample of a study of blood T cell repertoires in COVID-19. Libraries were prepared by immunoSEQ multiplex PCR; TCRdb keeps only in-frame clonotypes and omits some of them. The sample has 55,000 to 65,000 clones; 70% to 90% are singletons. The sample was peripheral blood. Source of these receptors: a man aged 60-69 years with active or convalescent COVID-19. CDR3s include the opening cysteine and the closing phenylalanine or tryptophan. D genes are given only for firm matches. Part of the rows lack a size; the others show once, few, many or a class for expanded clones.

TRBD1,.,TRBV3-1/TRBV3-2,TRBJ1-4,TGTGCCAGCAGCCCCAGGGGGGCGGTACAAAAACTGTTTTTT,CASSPRGAVQKLFF
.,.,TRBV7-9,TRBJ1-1,TGTGCCAGCAGCTTAGTTGGCAGTGAAGCTTTCTTT,CASSLVGSEAFF
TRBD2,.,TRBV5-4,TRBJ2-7,TGTGCCAGCAGCTCCGGGACTAGACACTACGAGCAGTACTTC,CASSSGTRHYEQYF
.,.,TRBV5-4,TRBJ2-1,TGTGCGAGCAACACGGTCGCGGGAAGCTCCTACAATGAGCAGTTCTTC,CASNTVAGSSYNEQFF
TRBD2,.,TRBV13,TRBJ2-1,TGTGCCAGCAGCGGGGTAGCGGGAGACCACAATGAGCAGTTCTTC,CASSGVAGDHNEQFF
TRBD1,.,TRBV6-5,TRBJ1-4,TGTGCCAGCAGTTCCCGCGAAAGGACAGGGAATGAAAAACTGTTTTTT,CASSSRERTGNEKLFF
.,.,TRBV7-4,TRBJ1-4,TGTGCCAGCAGCTCGAGGACAGAATTCCCCGAAAAACTGTTTTTT,CASSSRTEFPEKLFF
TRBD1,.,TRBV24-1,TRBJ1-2,TGTGCCACCAGTGACAAATCCGGGACAGGAAGCTATGGCTACACCTTC,CATSDKSGTGSYGYTF
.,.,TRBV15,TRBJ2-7,TGTGCCACCAGCAGATACCGGACCCTCGGGGACGAGCAGTACTTC,CATSRYRTLGDEQYF
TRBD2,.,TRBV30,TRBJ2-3,TGTGCCTGGAGGGCGGGAGGTGCCACTAGCACAGATACGCAGTATTTT,CAWRAGGATSTDTQYF
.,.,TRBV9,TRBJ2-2,TGTGCCAGCAGCGCAGAAGTCCAACCCGGGGAGCTGTTTTTT,CASSAEVQPGELFF
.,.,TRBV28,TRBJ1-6,TGTGCCAGCAGTTTGGACAGTAGTTCACCCCTCCACTTT,CASSLDSSSPLHF
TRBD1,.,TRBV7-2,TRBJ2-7,TGTGCCAGCAGGCGGGACAGGGGAACTTACGAGCAGTACTTC,CASRRDRGTYEQYF
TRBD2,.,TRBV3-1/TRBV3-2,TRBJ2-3,TGTGCCAGCAGCCCGACAACCTCCCGACTAGCGGGGGGGTCTGGCACAGATACGCAGTATTTT,CASSPTTSRLAGGSGTDTQYF
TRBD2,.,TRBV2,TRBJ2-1,TGTGCCAGCAGTGTACTAGCGGGGGTCTACAATGAGCAGTTCTTC,CASSVLAGVYNEQFF
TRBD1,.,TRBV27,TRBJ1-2,TGTGCCAGCAGTCGCTCCGGGACAGGGGGATCCAACTATGGCTACACCTTC,CASSRSGTGGSNYGYTF
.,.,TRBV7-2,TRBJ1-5,TGTGCCAGCAGCTCCCGACAGGGCAATCAGCCCCAGCATTTT,CASSSRQGNQPQHF
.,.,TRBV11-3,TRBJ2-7,TGTGCCAGCAGCGTCGGGTCCTACGAGCAGTACTTC,CASSVGSYEQYF
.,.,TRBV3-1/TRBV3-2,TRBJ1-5,TGTGCCAGCAGCCAAGACAGGGCCCACAATCAGCCCCAGCATTTT,CASSQDRAHNQPQHF
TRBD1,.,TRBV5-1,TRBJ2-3,TGCGCCAGCAGCTGGGGCGACAGGGGGTTTGAAGATACGCAGTATTTT,CASSWGDRGFEDTQYF
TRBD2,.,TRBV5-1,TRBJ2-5,TGCGCCAGCAGCTTGGGGTTAGCGGGAGGTGGAGAGACCCAGTACTTC,CASSLGLAGGGETQYF
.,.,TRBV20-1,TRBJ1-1,TGCAGTGCTGGACAGAACACTGAAGCTTTCTTT,CSAGQNTEAFF
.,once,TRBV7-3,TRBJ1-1,TGTGCCAGCAGCTTATCGGCGGGAAACACTGAAGCTTTCTTT,CASSLSAGNTEAFF
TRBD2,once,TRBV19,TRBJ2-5,TGTGCCTGGAGGCCAGCGGGGGGCCAAGAGACCCAGTACTTC,CAWRPAGGQETQYF
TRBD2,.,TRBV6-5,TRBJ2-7,TGTGCCAGCAGCCGGGCGGGAGGTGTATACGAGCAGTACTTC,CASSRAGGVYEQYF
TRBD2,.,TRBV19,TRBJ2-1,TGTGCCAGTAAATACGGACTAGCGGGGCCCAATGAGCAGTTCTTC,CASKYGLAGPNEQFF
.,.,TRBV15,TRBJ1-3,TGTGCCACCAGCAGAGATAAGACAGCTGGAAACACCATATATTTT,CATSRDKTAGNTIYF
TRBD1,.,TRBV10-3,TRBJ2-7,TGTGCCATGGGACAGGCCCTCGAGCAGTACTTC,CAMGQALEQYF
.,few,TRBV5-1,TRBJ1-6,TGCGCCAGCAGCTTGGAAGGGGCGGAATCACCCCTCCACTTT,CASSLEGAESPLHF
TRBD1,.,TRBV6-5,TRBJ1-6,TGTGCCAGCAGACCCGCGGGACAGGGGAGTTCACCCCTCCACTTT,CASRPAGQGSSPLHF
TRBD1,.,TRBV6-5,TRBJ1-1,TGTGCCAGCAGCTCCCCCCGGACAGGGAAAACTGAAGCTTTCTTT,CASSSPRTGKTEAFF
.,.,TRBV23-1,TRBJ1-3,TGCGCCAGCAGTCAATCCAGGGCCGGCTCTGGAAACACCATATATTTT,CASSQSRAGSGNTIYF
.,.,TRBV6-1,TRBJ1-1,TGTGCCAGCAGTGACAGGGTCACTGAAGCTTTCTTT,CASSDRVTEAFF
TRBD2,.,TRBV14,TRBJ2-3,TGTGCCAGCAGCCCAGAGACTGGACTAGCGGGGGGGACAGATACGCAGTATTTT,CASSPETGLAGGTDTQYF
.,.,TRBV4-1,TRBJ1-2,TGCGCCAGCAGCCCTTCCAGGGGCTATGGCTACACCTTC,CASSPSRGYGYTF
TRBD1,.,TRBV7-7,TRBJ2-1,TGTGCCAGCAGCCCTAGTAGGGACAGGGCCAATGAGCAGTTCTTC,CASSPSRDRANEQFF
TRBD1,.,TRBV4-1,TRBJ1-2,TGCGCCAGCAGCCAAGACCCATTTGACAGGGTAGGCTATGGCTACACCTTC,CASSQDPFDRVGYGYTF
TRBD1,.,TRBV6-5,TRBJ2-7,TGTGCCAGCAGTTATTCCGGACAGGGAATCTACGAGCAGTACTTC,CASSYSGQGIYEQYF
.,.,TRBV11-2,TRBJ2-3,TGTGCCAGCAGCCAGACGTCCCTTCCCGCGACTAGCACAGATACGCAGTATTTT,CASSQTSLPATSTDTQYF
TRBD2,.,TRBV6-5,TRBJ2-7,TGTGCCAGCAGCGGACTAGGCGGGAGAGTGGAAGAGCAGTACTTC,CASSGLGGRVEEQYF
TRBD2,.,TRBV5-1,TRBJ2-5,TGCGCCAGCAGCTTGGGGGGGACTAGCGAGACCCAGTACTTC,CASSLGGTSETQYF
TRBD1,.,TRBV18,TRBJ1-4,TGTGCCAGCTCACCAGGGACAGGGGACGAAAAACTGTTTTTT,CASSPGTGDEKLFF
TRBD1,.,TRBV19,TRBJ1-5,TGTGCCAGTAGTATGGGACAGGGGCTTTATAGCAATCAGCCCCAGCATTTT,CASSMGQGLYSNQPQHF
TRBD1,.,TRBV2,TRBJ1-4,TGTGCCAGCAGTGAAGAAAAGGGGGCGGTTGGAGAAAAACTGTTTTTT,CASSEEKGAVGEKLFF
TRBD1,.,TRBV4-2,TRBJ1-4,TGTGCCAGCAGCCCCAGGACAGGGGGCGACGCTAATGAAAAACTGTTTTTT,CASSPRTGGDANEKLFF
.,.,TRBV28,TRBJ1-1,TGTGCCAGCAGTGTCTTAGACCCCACAGTGGGCACTGAAGCTTTCTTT,CASSVLDPTVGTEAFF
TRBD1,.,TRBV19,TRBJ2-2,TGTGCCAGTAGTATCTTACAGGGGGCAGATCCCCTTAGGGACACCGGGGAGCTGTTTTTT,CASSILQGADPLRDTGELFF
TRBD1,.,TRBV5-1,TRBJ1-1,TGCGCCAGCCGTAAGGGACAGAGTGACACTGAAGCTTTCTTT,CASRKGQSDTEAFF
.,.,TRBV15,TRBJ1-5,TGTGCCACCAGCAGAGATACAGGGAAGGGATCAAGCCAGCCCCAGCATTTT,CATSRDTGKGSSQPQHF
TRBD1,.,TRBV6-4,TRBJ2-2,TGTGCCAGCAGCCCCGGGACAGGGAAAAGGGAGCTGTTTTTT,CASSPGTGKRELFF
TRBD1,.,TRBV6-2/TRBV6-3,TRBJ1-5,TGTGCCAGCAGTTACGGGACAGGTCGAAATCAGCCCCAGCATTTT,CASSYGTGRNQPQHF
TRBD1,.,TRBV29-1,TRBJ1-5,TGCAGCGTTGGGGACAGAAGCCAGCCCCAGCATTTT,CSVGDRSQPQHF
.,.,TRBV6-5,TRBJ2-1,TGTGCCAGCACCAGGGGAACCTACAATGAGCAGTTCTTC,CASTRGTYNEQFF
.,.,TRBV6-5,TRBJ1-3,TGTGCCAGCAGTTACTCGCGCACAGGGTCTGGAAACACCATATATTTT,CASSYSRTGSGNTIYF